The 15 T cell receptor beta chains below were found in one sample sequenced in a study of blood T cells in healthy people across ages. A second about 6 to 12 cycle PCR used barcoded and J-beta primers. TCRdb ran MiXCR on the 5' RACE reads and lists one entry per CDR3 protein. The sample holds 800,000 to 950,000 distinct CDR3 sequences, 25% to 35% seen once. This sample also appeared in a second study, on T cells of mothers and their children.

What was sequenced was blood. Receptor source: a woman in her thirties or forties in good health.

This clonotype was recorded many times. The gene calls are TRBV5-6 and TRBJ2-5; D is possibly TRBD1 or TRBD2 (5 bases each). The V end lost 4 bases, the J end lost 4 bases, and 11 bases lay between the germline ends. CDR1 is SGHDT and CDR2 is YYEEEE in the germline V gene. The CDR3 is 13 amino acids. CDR3 sequence: CASSPGTAETQYF. As DNA, the CDR3 is TGTGCCAGCAGCCCCGGGACGGCAGAGACCCAGTACTTC.

The chain is built from TRBV2 and TRBJ2-5; D not certain. Trimming cost V 7 bases and J 2 bases, with 17 bases left between them. The length of the CDR3 is 15 residues. The germline CDR1 and CDR2 sequences are SNHLY and FYNNEI. The CDR3 DNA follows: TGTGCCAGCAATACCCGAGCATTCGGTCAAGAGACCCAGTACTTC. It codes for CASNTRAFGQETQYF.

The chain combines TRBV28 with TRBJ2-2; D is unresolved. Trimming took off 6 bases at V and 0 bases at J, with 8 bases between the two ends. Germline CDR1 MDHEN, CDR2 SYDVKM. The CDR3 is made up of 14 amino acids. The CDR3, as DNA: TGTGCCAGCAGCCCCCTCCCGAACACCGGGGAGCTGTTTTTT. This translates into CASSPLPNTGELFF.

V is TRBV21-1 and J is TRBJ1-5. TRBV21-1 is termed a pseudogene. The CDR3 is 16 residues long. The CDR3 sequence: CAIHESPVLFNQPQHF. DNA of the CDR3: TGTGCCATCCACGAAAGTCCGGTCCTATTCAATCAGCCCCAGCATTTT.

The sample holds many counts of this clonotype. The chain uses TRBV4-1 and TRBJ2-7, with 10 bases matching TRBD1. J lost 0 bases, V lost 3 bases, and 5 bases had no gene match. Germline V CDR1 and CDR2: MGHRA, YSYEKL. The CDR3 contains 16 residues. This CDR3 is CASSQWTGGSSYEQYF. The CDR3 DNA reads TGCGCCAGCAGCCAGTGGACAGGGGGGAGCTCCTACGAGCAGTACTTC.

The chain uses TRBV5-1 and TRBJ1-2; 8 bases map to TRBD1. In germline, CDR1 is SGHRS, CDR2 YFSETQ. This CDR3 is 13 amino acids long. After removal of 6 bases from V and 3 bases from J, the junction contained 4 bases not matched to a gene. The CDR3 bases are TGCGCCAGCAACCCGACAGGGGACTATGGCTACACCTTC. As protein: CASNPTGDYGYTF.

This clonotype was counted only a few times. The V and J genes are TRBV5-1 and TRBJ1-2; D unresolved. Germline V gene sequence: CDR1 SGHRS, CDR2 YFSETQ. This CDR3 spans 15 amino acids. V was clipped by 0 bases and J by 4 bases, with 13 bases between them. The DNA of the CDR3 is TGCGCCAGCAGCTTGGATACGGGGAGAGTCTATGGCTACACCTTC. This sequence encodes CASSLDTGRVYGYTF.

This clonotype was found a few times. The chain uses TRBV27 and TRBJ2-1; perhaps TRBD2 as D (6 bases). V dropped 3 bases and J dropped 12 bases, with 12 bases sitting between them. Looked up from germline, CDR1 is MNHEY and CDR2 is SMNVEV (reference sequence). This CDR3 has 12 amino acids. CDR3 loop: CASSFPQGGQFF. For the CDR3, the DNA is TGTGCCAGCAGTTTCCCCCAGGGAGGGCAGTTCTTC.

This clonotype was detected ten times or more. This chain uses TRBV11-1 with TRBJ2-5; 8 bases are a match to TRBD1. Per germline, CDR1 SGHAT and CDR2 FQDESV (reference sequence). Unmatched junction bases numbered 10, after V lost 5 bases and J lost 5 bases. The CDR3 runs to 15 residues. The CDR3 protein is CASSLRTGLSETQYF. For the CDR3, the DNA is TGTGCCAGCAGCCTAAGGACAGGGTTGTCCGAGACCCAGTACTTC.

The genes are TRBV6-1 and TRBJ2-2, with 7 bases that match TRBD1. Trimming cost V 10 bases and J 5 bases; bases outside gene matches: 7. The CDR3 length is 13 residues. Germline V lookup: CDR1 MNHNS, CDR2 SASEGT. The DNA of the CDR3 is TGTGCCAACTTAGACAGGGAGACCGGGGAGCTGTTTTTT. As protein: CANLDRETGELFF.

As regards this clonotype: A much larger clone differs by one base, so this may be a read error. The CDR3: CAIRGNSYEQYF. CDR3 DNA sequence: TGTGCCATCAGGGGCAACTCCTACGAGCAGTACTTC. The rearrangement links TRBV10-3 to TRBJ2-7; D not resolved. Per the germline V gene, CDR1 is ENHRY and CDR2 is SYGVKD. The length of the CDR3 is 12 residues. Trimming cost V 6 bases and J 0 bases, with 6 bases left between them.

The chain employs TRBV6-5 and TRBJ1-6, with TRBD1 identical over 7 bases. The CDR3 spans 13 residues. The junction had 8 bases not matched to a gene; V was cut back by 8 bases and J by 10 bases. Germline values: CDR1 MNHEY, CDR2 SVGAGI. CDR3 sequence reads: CASGMRGQSPLHF. The CDR3 DNA reads as TGTGCCAGCGGCATGAGGGGGCAGTCACCCCTCCACTTT.

Comment on this clonotype: This may be a read error, as it is one base from a much larger clone. The genes are TRBV12-3 or TRBV12-4 and TRBJ1-1; 11 bases align to TRBD1. The ends lost 6 bases at V and 6 bases at J; junction bases unmatched: 6. This CDR3 is built from 14 residues. CDR3 protein: CASSPDRGRAEAFF. The CDR3 DNA follows: TGTGCCAGCAGCCCGGACAGGGGGCGAGCTGAAGCTTTCTTT.

This sequence joins TRBV5-1 and TRBJ2-2; TRBD2 matches at 11 bases. Per germline, CDR1 SGHRS and CDR2 YFSETQ. The trim removed 4 bases at V and 6 bases at J, leaving 8 bases unmatched. This CDR3 has 16 amino acids. The DNA for the CDR3 is TGCGCCAGCAGCCCCCTTAGCGGGGGGGCCTCCGGGGAGCTGTTTTTT. Translating gives CASSPLSGGASGELFF.

The CDR3 reads CASSIRGLAAETQYF. The CDR3 DNA reads as TGTGCCAGTAGTATCCGGGGACTAGCGGCCGAGACCCAGTACTTC. The rearrangement links TRBV19 to TRBJ2-5; 11 bases line up with TRBD2. The V gene's germline CDR1 is LNHDA and CDR2 SQIVND (reference sequence). This CDR3 is built from 15 residues. V gave up 3 bases and J gave up 5 bases; unmatched junction bases: 5.